This TCR beta chain came from a study of stem cell transplantation in POMP-related autoinflammatory disease. Study-wide background: Defective thymoproteasomes were hypothesized to impair CD8+ T-cell positive selection.

Generated by immunoSEQ multiplex PCR, the TCRdb table keeps only in-frame clones and is missing some. Among 20,000 to 30,000 clones listed, about 81% were seen once. The germline V and J ends were trimmed by 0 bases and 2 bases, with 15 bases remaining between them. Germline loops: CDR1 SGDLS, CDR2 YYNGEE. CDR3 length: 16 amino acids. The TCR comes from a human donor with POMP-related autoinflammation and immune dysregulation (PRAID). Sequenced material: CD4+ T cells from PBMCs, taken before stem cell transplantation. This chain uses TRBV9 with TRBJ2-7; no reliable D call. CDR3 nucleotides: TGTGCCAGCAGCGTAGGCCATGGCAGGTTGACCTACGAGCAGTACTTC. Translating gives CASSVGHGRLTYEQYF.